A selection of T cell receptor beta chains follows, all from one sample in a study of blood T cell repertoires in COVID-19. Generated by immunoSEQ multiplex PCR, the TCRdb table keeps only in-frame clones and is missing some. The sample has some 100,000 clones; over 75% are singletons. Sequencing used peripheral blood. The receptors shown here come from a woman aged 60-75 years with acute or convalescent COVID-19. Both conserved end residues are part of each CDR3. The D gene is left open where the match is weak. Size values are once, few and many counts, or a class for expanded clones, and some rows have none.

TRBD2 TRBJ2-3 TRBV19 NA TGTGCCAGTAGTATTGCGCCTAGCGGGAGGAGAACAGATACGCAGTATTTT CASSIAPSGRRTDTQYF
NA TRBJ2-6 TRBV27 NA TGTGCCAGTAAACAGGGAAACCTCCTCTCTGGGGCCAACGTCCTGACTTTC CASKQGNLLSGANVLTF
NA TRBJ2-5 TRBV10-3 once TGTGCCATCAGTGCGGCTAGCAGAGAGACCCAGTACTTC CAISAASRETQYF
NA TRBJ1-5 TRBV2 NA TGTGCCAGCACTCCCCCCGGGAGCCCTCGGGCGAATCAGCCCCAGCATTTT CASTPPGSPRANQPQHF
TRBD2 TRBJ2-2 TRBV12-3/TRBV12-4 NA TGTGCCTTCAGCGGGATAAACACCGGGGAGCTGTTTTTT CAFSGINTGELFF
NA TRBJ1-1 TRBV11-3 NA TGTGCCAGCAGTCTGGGAGGGTTAGTAACTGAAGCTTTCTTT CASSLGGLVTEAFF
TRBD2 TRBJ2-1 TRBV11-3 NA TGTGCCAGCAGCTTAGGTATAGCGGGAGAAGGCAATGAGCAGTTCTTC CASSLGIAGEGNEQFF
NA TRBJ1-1 TRBV4-2 NA TGTGCCAGCAAGACCGGGACCGTGGACAGATACACTGAAGCTTTCTTT CASKTGTVDRYTEAFF
TRBD2 TRBJ2-1 TRBV12-5 NA TGTGCTAGTGGGGGACTAGCGGGAGGGTGGTCCTACAATGAGCAGTTCTTC CASGGLAGGWSYNEQFF
NA TRBJ2-5 TRBV15 once TGTGCCACCAGCAGAGACAGCCAAGAGACCCAGTACTTC CATSRDSQETQYF
TRBD1 TRBJ2-7 TRBV28 once TGTGCCAGCAGTTTACCCGCAGGGGGAAAGGGCGAGCAGTACTTC CASSLPAGGKGEQYF
NA TRBJ1-4 TRBV14 NA TGTGCCAGCAGCCAAGGCGCAGGGGCCAATAATGAAAAACTGTTTTTT CASSQGAGANNEKLFF
TRBD2 TRBJ2-5 TRBV5-4 NA TGTGCCAGCAGCTTGGGGCTAGCGGGAGGGGAGACCCAGTACTTC CASSLGLAGGETQYF
NA TRBJ1-1 TRBV12-3/TRBV12-4 once TGTGCCAGCAGTTTACAAGGGGGGGTAGGAGCTTTCTTT CASSLQGGVGAFF
TRBD2 TRBJ2-7 TRBV6-5 NA TGTGCCAGCAGTTTGGCTAGCGGAGGCCCGTACGAGCAGTACTTC CASSLASGGPYEQYF
TRBD1 TRBJ1-4 TRBV2 NA TGTGCCAGCAGTCAACAGGGGAGTAGTGAAAAACTGTTTTTT CASSQQGSSEKLFF
NA TRBJ1-5 TRBV3-1/TRBV3-2 NA TGTGCCAGCAGCCAACGCGGTAATCAGCCCCAGCATTTT CASSQRGNQPQHF
NA TRBJ1-1 TRBV6-5 NA TGTGCCAGCAGGCCCGCGGGGGGCGACACTGAAGCTTTCTTT CASRPAGGDTEAFF
NA TRBJ2-5 TRBV30 NA TGTGCCTGGAGTGTACTGGTAGCGGAAGAGACCCAGTACTTC CAWSVLVAEETQYF
TRBD2 TRBJ2-5 TRBV11-1 NA TGTGCCAGCAGCCCTTCCCCTAGCGGGGTGGGGGAGACCCAGTACTTC CASSPSPSGVGETQYF
NA TRBJ2-7 TRBV15 NA TGTGCCACCAGCAGAGATCCCGGGGGTACCTACGAGCAGTACTTC CATSRDPGGTYEQYF
TRBD1 TRBJ2-4 TRBV6-5 NA TGTGCCAGCAGACTGGACAGGGGGGCCAAAAACATTCAGTACTTC CASRLDRGAKNIQYF
NA TRBJ1-2 TRBV3-1/TRBV3-2 NA TGTGCCAGCAGCCAAAATGGGGACTACTATGGCTACACCTTC CASSQNGDYYGYTF
NA TRBJ2-6 TRBV4-1 NA TGCGCCAGCAGCCAAGAACTCTCTGGGGCCAACGTCCTGACTTTC CASSQELSGANVLTF
NA TRBJ2-3 TRBV9 NA TGTGCCAGCAGCCCCTCCCGACTAGGGCGATACACAGATACGCAGTATTTT CASSPSRLGRYTDTQYF
TRBD1 TRBJ1-2 TRBV28 few TGTGCCAGCAGGACAGGGAGATACTATGGCTACACCTTC CASRTGRYYGYTF
NA TRBJ1-6 TRBV15 few TGTGCCACCAGGACACGCAGAACCGGTTCACCCCTCCACTTT CATRTRRTGSPLHF
TRBD1 TRBJ1-2 TRBV2 once TGTGCCAGCATAAGGGACAGAACCAACTATGGCTACACCTTC CASIRDRTNYGYTF
NA TRBJ1-3 TRBV30 NA TGTGCCTGGGGAGGCCAGGGCACTGGAAACACCATATATTTT CAWGGQGTGNTIYF
NA TRBJ2-7 TRBV6-5 NA TGTGCCAGCAGTTACTTCGGACAGTCCTACGAGCAGTACTTC CASSYFGQSYEQYF
TRBD1 TRBJ1-3 TRBV28 NA TGTGCCAGCAGCCGCGGTGGGGGACAGGGGGAGATCACCATATATTTT CASSRGGGQGEITIYF
TRBD2 TRBJ2-1 TRBV28 NA TGTGCCAGCAGTGGGAGACTAGCGGGAGCTATCTACAATGAGCAGTTCTTC CASSGRLAGAIYNEQFF
NA TRBJ1-2 TRBV12-3/TRBV12-4 NA TGTGCCAGCAGTTTATCCGACTATGGCTACACCTTC CASSLSDYGYTF
NA TRBJ2-7 TRBV5-1 once TGCGCCAGCAGCTACGGGTCTTCATACGAGCAGTACTTC CASSYGSSYEQYF
TRBD1 TRBJ1-5 TRBV18 NA TGTGCCAGCTCCCAAACTCGACAGGGCGCTAGCAATCAGCCCCAGCATTTT CASSQTRQGASNQPQHF
NA TRBJ1-5 TRBV19 once TGTGCCAGTCTCCCCCGGGTCAGCAATCAGCCCCAGCATTTT CASLPRVSNQPQHF
NA TRBJ2-5 TRBV18 NA TGTGCCAGCTCACCCGGTTCCCAAGAGACCCAGTACTTC CASSPGSQETQYF
TRBD2 TRBJ2-2 TRBV7-9 NA TGTGCCAGCAGCCGCGGGGGCGGGGAGCTGTTTTTT CASSRGGGELFF
TRBD1 TRBJ2-1 TRBV19 NA TGTGCCAGTAGTACTTCTGGGACAGGGGCCTCGGGCGGGCAGTTCTTC CASSTSGTGASGGQFF
NA TRBJ1-1 TRBV6-5 NA TGTGCCAGCAGTTATTACGGAGAGAACACTGAAGCTTTCTTT CASSYYGENTEAFF
TRBD1 TRBJ1-5 TRBV5-5 NA TGTGCCAGCAGCTTAGGGACAGGGGACCAGCCCCAGCATTTT CASSLGTGDQPQHF
NA TRBJ2-2 TRBV2 NA TGTGCCAGCAGGGACAACGCGAACACCGGGGAGCTGTTTTTT CASRDNANTGELFF
TRBD2 TRBJ2-1 TRBV20-1 NA TGCAGTGCTAGTTCTGCCTCTAGCGGGAGTATCCATGAGCAGTTCTTC CSASSASSGSIHEQFF
NA TRBJ2-5 TRBV11-2 NA TGTGCCAGCAGCTTAGCCGGCGGGCAAGAGACCCAGTACTTC CASSLAGGQETQYF
TRBD1 TRBJ2-7 TRBV5-5 NA TGTGCCAGCAGCTTGGGGGGACAGGGCTACGAGCAGTACTTC CASSLGGQGYEQYF
NA TRBJ1-1 TRBV2 NA TGTGCCAGCAGTGAAGTACAGAGCGAGGGTTTGAACACTGAAGCTTTCTTT CASSEVQSEGLNTEAFF